This TCR beta chain came from a study of blood T cell repertoires in COVID-19. TCRdb's table, derived via immunoSEQ multiplex PCR, lists solely in-frame clones and lacks some. The sample contains around 190,000 clones, around 85% of which appear only once. Deletions cut 9 bases from V and 2 bases from J, with 11 bases between. The germline V gene has CDR1 MNHNY and CDR2 SVGAGI (reference sequence). This CDR3 spans 14 amino acids. The sample taken for sequencing was peripheral blood. This TCR was recovered from a man aged 50 to 59 with active or convalescent COVID-19. J is TRBJ2-6 and V is TRBV6-6; D is perhaps TRBD2 (6 bases). The CDR3 nucleotides read TGTGCCAGTTGCCGGGGGACTGGGGCCAACGTCCTGACTTTC. Protein sequence: CASCRGTGANVLTF.